This TCR beta chain comes out of a study of shared clonotypes between healthy human individuals. Negatively enriched CD4+ T cells were divided by CD45RA into naive and memory. Method: immunoSEQ multiplex PCR; TCRdb's copy keeps in-frame clones and lacks some. The top ten hold about 0.39% of the sample, which has about 2.3 million clones, approximately 93% seen once. Germline V gene sequence: CDR1 LGHNA, CDR2 YSLEER. The CDR3 has 17 amino acids. V was clipped by 5 bases and J by 1 base; unmatched bases: 8. The TCR sequence derives from a man younger than 30 in good health. Some clones in this sample may be carry-over from other donors' samples. This chain connects TRBV4-3 to TRBJ2-6, with 7 positions matching TRBD2. The sequenced sample was naive CD4+ T cells from PBMCs. As to subset: CD45RA+ positively selected. CDR3 bases: TGCGCCAGCAGCTATGCGGGAGTAAGGTCTGGGGCCAACGTCCTGACTTTC. Translated: CASSYAGVRSGANVLTF.